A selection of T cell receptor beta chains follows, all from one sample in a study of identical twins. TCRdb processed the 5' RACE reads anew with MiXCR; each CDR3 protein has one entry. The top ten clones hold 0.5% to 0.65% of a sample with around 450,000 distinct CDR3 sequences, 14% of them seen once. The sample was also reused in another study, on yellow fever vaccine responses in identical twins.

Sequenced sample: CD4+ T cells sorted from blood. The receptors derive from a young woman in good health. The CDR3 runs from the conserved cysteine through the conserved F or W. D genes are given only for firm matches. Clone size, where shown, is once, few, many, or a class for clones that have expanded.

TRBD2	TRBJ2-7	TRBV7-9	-	TGTGCCAGCAGCTCTAGCGGGAACTACGAGCAGTACTTC	CASSSSGNYEQYF
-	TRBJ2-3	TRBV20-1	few	TGCAGTGCTAGATCGCGGACACACAGCACAGATACGCAGTATTTT	CSARSRTHSTDTQYF
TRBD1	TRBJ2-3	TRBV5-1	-	TGCGCCAGCAGCTCTTATCCGGGACAGGGGACAGATACGCAGTATTTT	CASSSYPGQGTDTQYF
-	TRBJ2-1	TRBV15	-	TGTGCCACCAGCGACCGGGATAGGGCCTACAATGAGCAGTTCTTC	CATSDRDRAYNEQFF
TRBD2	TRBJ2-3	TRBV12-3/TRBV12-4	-	TGTGCCAGCAGTTTATTTGGTAGCGGGAGCACAGATACGCAGTATTTT	CASSLFGSGSTDTQYF
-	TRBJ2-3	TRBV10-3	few	TGTGCCATCAGGACAGACACCACAGATACGCAGTATTTT	CAIRTDTTDTQYF
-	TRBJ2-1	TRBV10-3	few	TGTGCCATCAGTGATGAGAGGGAGCAGTTCTTC	CAISDEREQFF
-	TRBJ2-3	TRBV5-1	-	TGCGCCAGCAGCTTGGCTGGGGGCGCGGGCACAGATACGCAGTATTTT	CASSLAGGAGTDTQYF
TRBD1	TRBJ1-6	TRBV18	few	TGTGCCAGCTCACCACGAAATAGGGGGCATTCACCCCTCCACTTT	CASSPRNRGHSPLHF
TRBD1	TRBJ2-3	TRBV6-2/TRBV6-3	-	TGTGCCAGCAGTTGGGGACAGACCTACACAGATACGCAGTATTTT	CASSWGQTYTDTQYF
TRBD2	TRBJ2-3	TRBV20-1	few	TGCAGTGCTCGGACTAGCGGGGGGGGGGCAGATACGCAGTATTTT	CSARTSGGGADTQYF
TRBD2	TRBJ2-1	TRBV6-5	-	TGTGCCAGCAGTTACTCGAAGGGGACTAGGGGCCTGAATGAGCAGTTCTTC	CASSYSKGTRGLNEQFF
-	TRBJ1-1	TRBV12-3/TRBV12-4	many	TGTGCCAGCAGTTTTCAGGGGATAGTGACTGAAGCTTTCTTT	CASSFQGIVTEAFF
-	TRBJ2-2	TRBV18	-	TGTGCCAGCTCACCACTCCAGGCCAGGGCGAACACCGGGGAGCTGTTTTTT	CASSPLQARANTGELFF
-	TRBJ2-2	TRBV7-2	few	TGTGCCAGCAGCTTAGCGTTGTTGAGCGGGGAGCTGTTTTTT	CASSLALLSGELFF
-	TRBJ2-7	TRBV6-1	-	TGTGCCAGCACGCCGACGGAAAAGGGGGACTACGAGCAGTACTTC	CASTPTEKGDYEQYF
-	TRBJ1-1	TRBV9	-	TGTGCCAGCAGCGGATCTCAGGGAATGAACACTGAAGCTTTCTTT	CASSGSQGMNTEAFF
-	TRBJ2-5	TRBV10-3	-	TGTGCCATCAGTAACCCGGACAGTTTCCAAGAGACCCAGTACTTC	CAISNPDSFQETQYF
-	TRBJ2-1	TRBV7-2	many	TGTGCCAGCAGCTTAGACGGGGATGAGCAGTTCTTC	CASSLDGDEQFF
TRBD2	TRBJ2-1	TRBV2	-	TGTGCCAGCAGTGAATCCCTAGCGGGAGGGCCCCTCAACTACAATGAGCAGTTCTTC	CASSESLAGGPLNYNEQFF
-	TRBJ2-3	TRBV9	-	TGTGCCAGCAGCGAACGTCGCCCCGGACTACGCACAGATACGCAGTATTTT	CASSERRPGLRTDTQYF
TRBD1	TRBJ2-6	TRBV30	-	TGTGCCTGGAGTGTAATCGGACAGGGAAGGTCTGGGGCCAACGTCCTGACTTTC	CAWSVIGQGRSGANVLTF
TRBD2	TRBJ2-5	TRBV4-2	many	TGTGCCAGCAGCCAGCTGACTAGCGGGGGGGCAGTAGGACGGGAGACCCAGTACTTC	CASSQLTSGGAVGRETQYF
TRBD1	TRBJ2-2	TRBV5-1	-	TGCGCCACCCGGGGGACAGGGAAGAACACCGGGGAGCTGTTTTTT	CATRGTGKNTGELFF
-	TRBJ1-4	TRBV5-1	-	TGCGCCAGCAGCAGTCAGGGTTCTAATGAAAAACTGTTTTTT	CASSSQGSNEKLFF
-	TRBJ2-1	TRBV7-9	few	TGTGCCAGCAGCCTCGGACTACCAAACAATGAGCAGTTCTTC	CASSLGLPNNEQFF
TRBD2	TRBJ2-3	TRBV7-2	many	TGTGCCAGCAGCTCTCTCGCGGGGGGTAGCACAGATACGCAGTATTTT	CASSSLAGGSTDTQYF
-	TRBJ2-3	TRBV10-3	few	TGTGCCATCACCGTAAGCCCCACAGATACGCAGTATTTT	CAITVSPTDTQYF
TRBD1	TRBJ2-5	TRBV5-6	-	TGTGCCAGCAGCTTGACTATGACAGGGCCCCAAGAGACCCAGTACTTC	CASSLTMTGPQETQYF
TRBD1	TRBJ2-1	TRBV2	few	TGTGCCAGCACACGAACAGACAGGGGGTCCGGTGAGCAGTTCTTC	CASTRTDRGSGEQFF
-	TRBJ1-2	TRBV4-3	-	TGCGCCAGCAGCCAAGATCGGGCAGGGAACTATGGCTACACCTTC	CASSQDRAGNYGYTF
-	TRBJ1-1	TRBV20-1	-	TGCAGTGCTAGCAGCATGAACACTGAAGCTTTCTTT	CSASSMNTEAFF
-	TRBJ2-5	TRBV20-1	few	TGCAGTGCCGCGAGTGGGGTGGGAGAGACCCAGTACTTC	CSAASGVGETQYF
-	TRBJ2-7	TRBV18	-	TGTGCCAGCTCACTCTCCGGGACGCCTAGCTCCTACGAGCAGTACTTC	CASSLSGTPSSYEQYF
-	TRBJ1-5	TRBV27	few	TGTGCCAGCAGTTTGCGACAGCTGGGCCAGCCCCAGCATTTT	CASSLRQLGQPQHF
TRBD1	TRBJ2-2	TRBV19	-	TGTGCCAGTAGTGCCCGGACAGGGCAGGCCGGGGAGCTGTTTTTT	CASSARTGQAGELFF
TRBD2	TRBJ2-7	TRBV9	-	TGTGCCAGCAGCCTTAGTGGGACTAGCGGTGGCGAGCAGTACTTC	CASSLSGTSGGEQYF
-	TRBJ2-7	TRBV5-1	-	TGCGCCAGCAACCCGGACATTTTTTCGGGCGAGCAGTACTTC	CASNPDIFSGEQYF
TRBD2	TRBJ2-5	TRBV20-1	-	TGCAGTGCTACCATCTTAGCGGGAGAAGAGACCCAGTACTTC	CSATILAGEETQYF
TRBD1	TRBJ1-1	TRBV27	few	TGTGCCAGCATCCCGGGTGGGACAGGGTTCTCGAGTGAAGCTTTCTTT	CASIPGGTGFSSEAFF
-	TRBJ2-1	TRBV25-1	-	TGTGCCAGCAGTGAATATATCAATGAGCAGTTCTTC	CASSEYINEQFF
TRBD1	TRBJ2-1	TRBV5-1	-	TGCGCCAGCAGCTACCAGACAGGGAGCTCCTACAATGAGCAGTTCTTC	CASSYQTGSSYNEQFF
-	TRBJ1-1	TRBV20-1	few	TGCAGTGCGTATTTACCGAGGACGGTCCCTGAAGCTTTCTTT	CSAYLPRTVPEAFF
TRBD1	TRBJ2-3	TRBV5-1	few	TGCGCCAGCAGCAGGACAGGGGACCACACAGATACGCAGTATTTT	CASSRTGDHTDTQYF
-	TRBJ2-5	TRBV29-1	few	TGCAGCGTTGCTCCGGGGACCCAAGAGACCCAGTACTTC	CSVAPGTQETQYF
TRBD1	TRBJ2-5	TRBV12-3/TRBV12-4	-	TGTGCCAGCAGTGCAGGCTGGGACAGACAAGAGACCCAGTACTTC	CASSAGWDRQETQYF
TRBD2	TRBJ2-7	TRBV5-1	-	TGCGCCAGCAGCTTTTCGCCCGGCGGGGGCTACGAGCAGTACTTC	CASSFSPGGGYEQYF
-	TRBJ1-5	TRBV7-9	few	TGTGCCAGCAGCCGCGGCCCGGGGAGCAATCAGCCCCAGCATTTT	CASSRGPGSNQPQHF
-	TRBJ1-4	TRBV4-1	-	TGCGCCAGCAGCCAAGGACGGAAGATAGGAAAACTGTTTTTT	CASSQGRKIGKLFF
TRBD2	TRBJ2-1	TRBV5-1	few	TGCGCCAGCAGCTCCGGGGGGGCGGGCTACAATGAGCAGTTCTTC	CASSSGGAGYNEQFF
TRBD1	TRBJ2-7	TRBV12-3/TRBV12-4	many	TGTGCCAGCAGTTCAGGGGGACCCTACGAGCAGTACTTC	CASSSGGPYEQYF
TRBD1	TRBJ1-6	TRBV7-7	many	TGTGCTAGCAGCTTGGGGACAGAGAATTCACCCCTCCACTTT	CASSLGTENSPLHF
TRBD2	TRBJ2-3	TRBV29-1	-	TGCAGCTCCCGATTCGGGCGGGAGGGCACAGATACGCAGTATTTT	CSSRFGREGTDTQYF